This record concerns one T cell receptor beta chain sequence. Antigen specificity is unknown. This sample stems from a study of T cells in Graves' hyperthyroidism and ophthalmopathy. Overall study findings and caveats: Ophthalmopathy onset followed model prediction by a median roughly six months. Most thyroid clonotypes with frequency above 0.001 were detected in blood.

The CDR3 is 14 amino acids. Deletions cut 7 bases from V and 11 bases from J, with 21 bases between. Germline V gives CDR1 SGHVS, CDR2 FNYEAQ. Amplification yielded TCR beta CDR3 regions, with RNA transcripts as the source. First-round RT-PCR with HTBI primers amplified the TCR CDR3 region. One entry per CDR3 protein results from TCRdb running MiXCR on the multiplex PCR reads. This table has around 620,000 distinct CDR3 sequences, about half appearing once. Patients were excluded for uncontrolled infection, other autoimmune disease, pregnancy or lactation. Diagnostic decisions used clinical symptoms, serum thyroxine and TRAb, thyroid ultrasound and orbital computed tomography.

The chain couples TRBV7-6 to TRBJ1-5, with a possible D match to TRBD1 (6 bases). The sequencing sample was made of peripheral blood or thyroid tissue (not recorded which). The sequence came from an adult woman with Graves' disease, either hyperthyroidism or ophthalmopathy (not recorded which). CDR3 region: CASKVQGGRETQHF. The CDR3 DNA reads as TGTGCCAGCAAAGTACAGGGCGGCCGAGAGACCCAGCATTTT.